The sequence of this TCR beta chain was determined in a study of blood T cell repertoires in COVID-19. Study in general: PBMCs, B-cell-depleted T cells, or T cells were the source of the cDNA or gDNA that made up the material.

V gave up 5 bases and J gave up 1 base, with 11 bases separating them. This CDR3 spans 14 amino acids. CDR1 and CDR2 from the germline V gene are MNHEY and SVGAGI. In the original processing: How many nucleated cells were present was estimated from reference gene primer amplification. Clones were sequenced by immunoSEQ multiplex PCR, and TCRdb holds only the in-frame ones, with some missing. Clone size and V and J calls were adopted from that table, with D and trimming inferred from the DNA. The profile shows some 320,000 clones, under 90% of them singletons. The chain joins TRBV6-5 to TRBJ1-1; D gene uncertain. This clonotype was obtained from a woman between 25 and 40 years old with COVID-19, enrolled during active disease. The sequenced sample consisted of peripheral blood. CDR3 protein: CASSLSGGNTEAFF. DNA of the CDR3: TGTGCCAGCAGTCTTTCTGGAGGGAACACTGAAGCTTTCTTT.